This entry concerns a single T cell receptor beta chain. Seattle patient enrollment occurred during active infection, with longitudinal follow-up thereafter. This sample stems from a study of blood T cell repertoires in COVID-19. Turning to the study itself: Whether acute or convalescent, the COVID-19 samples came from the United States, Italy and Spain.

The germline V gene has CDR1 LNHDA and CDR2 SQIVND (reference sequence). The CDR3 loop spans 15 amino acids. Trimming left V 3 bases short and J 1 base short, with 10 bases between. Original processing methods: Amplification of reference gene primers was used by the study to estimate nucleated cell counts. Clones were sequenced by immunoSEQ multiplex PCR, and TCRdb holds only the in-frame ones, with some missing. From that table come the V and J calls and clone size; the DNA was used to work out D and trimming. The sample includes hundreds of thousands of clones, approximately 89% of them seen just once.

The chain uses TRBV19 and TRBJ2-4; possibly TRBD1 for D (6 bases). This clonotype was obtained from a woman younger than 45 with COVID-19, enrolled during active disease. Sequencing input: peripheral blood. Here the CDR3 reads CASSMVGAAKNIQYF. Here the CDR3 DNA reads TGTGCCAGTAGTATGGTGGGGGCGGCCAAAAACATTCAGTACTTC.